This T cell receptor (beta chain) was sequenced for a study of CD8+CD57+ T cells in acquired aplastic anemia. Study context: The average for DNA from sorted CD4+ and CD8+ cells was 3.2 ug.

TCR beta VDJ and CDR3 profiles were obtained from a genomic DNA template. TCRdb independently ran MiXCR on the reads; one entry per CDR3 protein. The data hold 55,000 to 60,000 distinct CDR3 sequences, with approximately 54% observed a single time. This clonotype was observed at least ten times. Selection for sequencing was limited to patients who had shown CD8+CD57+ cell expansion by flow cytometry. Each patient carried a diagnosis of severe acquired aplastic anemia. None of the patients had been given any therapy when their blood was sampled. V trimming: 3 bases; J trimming: 8 bases; junction bases outside the gene matches: 14. The CDR3 runs 17 residues. The V gene's germline CDR1 is SGHDT and CDR2 YYEEEE.

This receptor was taken from a human donor with aplastic anemia. V is TRBV5-6 and J is TRBJ1-6; 7 bases agree with TRBD1. Sequencing was performed on sorted CD4+, CD8+, or CD8+CD57+ T cells (not recorded which) from PBMCs. This CDR3 is CASSSEPDREDYSPLHF. Here the CDR3 DNA reads TGTGCCAGCAGCTCGGAACCCGACAGGGAGGATTATTCACCCCTCCACTTT. Full variable domain (outside the CDR3, taken from reference TRBV5-6 and TRBJ1-6): DAGVTQSPTHLIKTRGQQVTLRCSPKSGHDTVSWYQQALGQGPQFIFQYYEEEERQRGNFPDRFSGHQFPNYSSELNVNALLLGDSALYLCASSSEPDREDYSPLHFGNGTRLTVT.